This T cell receptor (beta chain) comes out of a study of blood T cell repertoires in COVID-19. Study overall: Researchers got acute and convalescent COVID-19 samples from the United States, Italy and Spain. Sources were T cells, B-cell-depleted T cells, or PBMCs; the material itself was cDNA or gDNA.

Authors' methods: Amplification from reference gene primers served as the basis for estimated nucleated cell counts. Repertoires were generated with immunoSEQ multiplex PCR, while TCRdb's copy carries only in-frame clones and drops some. V, J and clone size were drawn from that table, and D and trimming were deduced from the DNA. The sample holds 100,000 to 150,000 clones, about 80% seen once. This CDR3 spans 13 amino acids. The germline gives CDR1 LGHDT, CDR2 YNNKEL (reference sequence). V lost 0 bases, J lost 4 bases, and 4 bases lay in between. The V call is TRBV3-1 (or the pseudogene TRBV3-2), the J call TRBJ1-5; D uncertain. Sequenced input: peripheral blood. The TCR sequence derives from a man between 35 and 55 years old with active or convalescent COVID-19. Here the CDR3 reads CASSQDRNQPQHF. The CDR3 DNA reads as TGTGCCAGCAGCCAAGATCGGAATCAGCCCCAGCATTTT.